Listed below are T cell receptor beta chains from one sample, sequenced in a study of CD8+ T cells in alopecia areata. Profiling relied on immunoSEQ multiplex PCR, and the TCRdb table lists in-frame clones only, not all of them. This sample yields 170,000 or so clones, of which about three fifths are seen a single time; roughly 12% belongs to the top ten. The starting material was CD8+ T cells sorted from blood, obtained at week 24, from a patient treated with tofacitinib. All receptors come from a human donor with alopecia areata. Each CDR3 is given with its conserved first and last residue. The order of the fields is clone size, J gene, V gene, D gene, CDR3 DNA, CDR3 protein. D genes are given only for firm matches. Clone size is given for some rows only: seen once, a few or many times, or a class if the clone is expanded.

abundance: NA; j_gene: TRBJ2-7; v_gene: TRBV19; d_gene: NA; CDR3nt: TGTGCCAGTAGTTCTTACCAGGCCTACGAGCAGTACTTC; CDR3aa: CASSSYQAYEQYF
abundance: NA; j_gene: TRBJ1-1; v_gene: TRBV27; d_gene: NA; CDR3nt: TGTGCCAGCAGTTTCTTCGGGGGTGAAGCTTTCTTT; CDR3aa: CASSFFGGEAFF
abundance: NA; j_gene: TRBJ2-3; v_gene: TRBV18; d_gene: NA; CDR3nt: TGTGCCAGCTCACCACCTTTTACAGATACGCAGTATTTT; CDR3aa: CASSPPFTDTQYF
abundance: NA; j_gene: TRBJ1-1; v_gene: TRBV5-1; d_gene: NA; CDR3nt: TGCGCCAGCAGCTTGGGACCTGAAGCTTTCTTT; CDR3aa: CASSLGPEAFF
abundance: NA; j_gene: TRBJ2-5; v_gene: TRBV2; d_gene: TRBD2; CDR3nt: TGTGCCAGCAGTGAGGGACTAGCGGGGGGGCTTTGGGAGACCCAGTACTTC; CDR3aa: CASSEGLAGGLWETQYF
abundance: NA; j_gene: TRBJ1-5; v_gene: TRBV27; d_gene: NA; CDR3nt: TGTGCCAGCAGTCGGACTTGGAATCAGCCCCAGCATTTT; CDR3aa: CASSRTWNQPQHF
abundance: few; j_gene: TRBJ2-6; v_gene: TRBV29-1; d_gene: TRBD1; CDR3nt: TGCAGCGTTGAGGACAGGGACGCCGACTCTGGGGCCAACGTCCTGACTTTC; CDR3aa: CSVEDRDADSGANVLTF
abundance: few; j_gene: TRBJ2-2; v_gene: TRBV25-1; d_gene: NA; CDR3nt: TGTGCCAGCAGTGGAACCGAGGTGTCCGGGGAGCTGTTTTTT; CDR3aa: CASSGTEVSGELFF
abundance: NA; j_gene: TRBJ2-1; v_gene: TRBV2; d_gene: NA; CDR3nt: TGTGCCAGCAGTGGGTTCCCCCCCCGGGACATGGACTATGAGCAGTTCTTC; CDR3aa: CASSGFPPRDMDYEQFF
abundance: few; j_gene: TRBJ2-3; v_gene: TRBV7-2; d_gene: NA; CDR3nt: TGTGCCAGCAGCTTAGATTGGACTACAGATACGCAGTATTTT; CDR3aa: CASSLDWTTDTQYF
abundance: NA; j_gene: TRBJ2-7; v_gene: TRBV5-1; d_gene: TRBD1; CDR3nt: TGCGCCAGCAGCTTAGGAACAGGGGGCTACGAGCAGTACTTC; CDR3aa: CASSLGTGGYEQYF
abundance: NA; j_gene: TRBJ2-7; v_gene: TRBV9; d_gene: NA; CDR3nt: TGTGCCAGCAGCTCCCGGGACGGCTACGAGCAGTACTTC; CDR3aa: CASSSRDGYEQYF
abundance: NA; j_gene: TRBJ2-5; v_gene: TRBV6-7; d_gene: TRBD1; CDR3nt: TGTGCCAGCAGTTTGATGACAGGGACCGAAGAGACCCAGTACTTC; CDR3aa: CASSLMTGTEETQYF
abundance: NA; j_gene: TRBJ2-1; v_gene: TRBV14; d_gene: TRBD2; CDR3nt: TGTGCCAGCAGCCAAGGCAGCGGGGGGCCTTACAATGAGCAGTTCTTC; CDR3aa: CASSQGSGGPYNEQFF
abundance: NA; j_gene: TRBJ2-3; v_gene: TRBV27; d_gene: NA; CDR3nt: TGTGCCAGCAGTTTATCTGACGCAGATACGCAGTATTTT; CDR3aa: CASSLSDADTQYF
abundance: few; j_gene: TRBJ2-1; v_gene: TRBV9; d_gene: NA; CDR3nt: TGTGCCAGCAGCCCGAGGGGTGAGCAGTTCTTC; CDR3aa: CASSPRGEQFF
abundance: NA; j_gene: TRBJ2-3; v_gene: TRBV2; d_gene: NA; CDR3nt: TGTGCCAGCAGGGGACGACGAGATACGCAGTATTTT; CDR3aa: CASRGRRDTQYF
abundance: NA; j_gene: TRBJ2-2; v_gene: TRBV4-2; d_gene: NA; CDR3nt: TGTGCCAGCAGCCACGACGCCGAAAACACCGGGGAGCTGTTTTTT; CDR3aa: CASSHDAENTGELFF
abundance: few; j_gene: TRBJ2-2; v_gene: TRBV5-1; d_gene: NA; CDR3nt: TGCGCCAGCAGCTTAACCCGACAGTACACCGGGGAGCTGTTTTTT; CDR3aa: CASSLTRQYTGELFF
abundance: few; j_gene: TRBJ1-5; v_gene: TRBV5-1; d_gene: NA; CDR3nt: TGCGCCAGCACGTCTGGGCTCCGCTATAGCAATCAGCCCCAGCATTTT; CDR3aa: CASTSGLRYSNQPQHF
abundance: NA; j_gene: TRBJ2-1; v_gene: TRBV6-1; d_gene: TRBD2; CDR3nt: TGTGCCAGCAAAAGGACTAGCGGCTACAATGAGCAGTTCTTC; CDR3aa: CASKRTSGYNEQFF
abundance: NA; j_gene: TRBJ2-7; v_gene: TRBV4-1; d_gene: TRBD1; CDR3nt: TGCGCCAGCAGCCAAGAGATTACAGGGGGCTTCTACGAGCAGTACTTC; CDR3aa: CASSQEITGGFYEQYF
abundance: NA; j_gene: TRBJ2-5; v_gene: TRBV7-8; d_gene: NA; CDR3nt: TGTGCCAGCAGCGCACAACTCGGGGACTCCGGAGAGACCCAGTACTTC; CDR3aa: CASSAQLGDSGETQYF
abundance: NA; j_gene: TRBJ2-7; v_gene: TRBV13; d_gene: NA; CDR3nt: TGTGCCAGCAGCTCGAGACTAGATCGTAACGAGCAGTACTTC; CDR3aa: CASSSRLDRNEQYF
abundance: NA; j_gene: TRBJ2-3; v_gene: TRBV29-1; d_gene: TRBD2; CDR3nt: TGCAGCGCCGACGCCGGGACTAGTGCAGATACGCAGTATTTT; CDR3aa: CSADAGTSADTQYF
abundance: few; j_gene: TRBJ2-1; v_gene: TRBV10-3; d_gene: NA; CDR3nt: TGTGCCATCAGCTACCCCCCGCATAAGACAAACAATGAGCAGTTCTTC; CDR3aa: CAISYPPHKTNNEQFF
abundance: NA; j_gene: TRBJ2-1; v_gene: TRBV6-5; d_gene: NA; CDR3nt: TGTGCCAGCAGTTACAACACTGGGGCGGATGAGCAGTTCTTC; CDR3aa: CASSYNTGADEQFF
abundance: NA; j_gene: TRBJ2-5; v_gene: TRBV5-6; d_gene: NA; CDR3nt: TGTGCCAGCAGCTTGCGCCTACTGGGGGACCAAGAGACCCAGTACTTC; CDR3aa: CASSLRLLGDQETQYF
abundance: NA; j_gene: TRBJ2-7; v_gene: TRBV5-6; d_gene: NA; CDR3nt: TGTGCCAGCAGCCGAGGTAGGGACGAGCAGTACTTC; CDR3aa: CASSRGRDEQYF
abundance: few; j_gene: TRBJ1-1; v_gene: TRBV29-1; d_gene: NA; CDR3nt: TGCAGCGCGACCTTATTGGGTGTTGAAGCTTTCTTT; CDR3aa: CSATLLGVEAFF
abundance: NA; j_gene: TRBJ2-3; v_gene: TRBV13; d_gene: NA; CDR3nt: TGTGCCAGCACGGGTCGAAGTTCGACCGGAGATACGCAGTATTTT; CDR3aa: CASTGRSSTGDTQYF
abundance: NA; j_gene: TRBJ2-5; v_gene: TRBV4-2; d_gene: NA; CDR3nt: TGTGCCAGCAGCCAACGAGAGACCCAGTACTTC; CDR3aa: CASSQRETQYF
abundance: NA; j_gene: TRBJ1-5; v_gene: TRBV27; d_gene: NA; CDR3nt: TGTGCCAGCAGTTTCGGTCCAGGGCAGCCCCAGCATTTT; CDR3aa: CASSFGPGQPQHF
abundance: NA; j_gene: TRBJ2-7; v_gene: TRBV27; d_gene: NA; CDR3nt: TGTGCCAGCAGTCTAACCGGGTACGAGCAGTACTTC; CDR3aa: CASSLTGYEQYF
abundance: few; j_gene: TRBJ1-6; v_gene: TRBV25-1; d_gene: NA; CDR3nt: TGTGCCAGCAGTGTGGGGGGTTCACCCCTCCACTTT; CDR3aa: CASSVGGSPLHF
abundance: NA; j_gene: TRBJ2-1; v_gene: TRBV15; d_gene: NA; CDR3nt: TGTGCCACCAGCATCTTCTACAATGAGCAGTTCTTC; CDR3aa: CATSIFYNEQFF
abundance: NA; j_gene: TRBJ1-5; v_gene: TRBV10-3; d_gene: NA; CDR3nt: TGTGCCATCAGTGAGAGGGGTAGCAATCAGCCCCAGCATTTT; CDR3aa: CAISERGSNQPQHF
abundance: NA; j_gene: TRBJ1-2; v_gene: TRBV2; d_gene: NA; CDR3nt: TGTGCCAGCCGGAGCGGGGAAGGCTACACCTTC; CDR3aa: CASRSGEGYTF
abundance: NA; j_gene: TRBJ2-7; v_gene: TRBV7-7; d_gene: TRBD1; CDR3nt: TGTGCTAGCAGCTTAAAGCAGGGGGCTTTCGAGCAGTACTTC; CDR3aa: CASSLKQGAFEQYF
abundance: NA; j_gene: TRBJ2-5; v_gene: TRBV19; d_gene: NA; CDR3nt: TGTGCCAGTAGTACGTCGTGGACTCTGCGGGAGACCCAGTACTTC; CDR3aa: CASSTSWTLRETQYF
abundance: NA; j_gene: TRBJ2-7; v_gene: TRBV5-4; d_gene: TRBD1; CDR3nt: TGTGCCAGCAGTTGGGGACAGGGGTACGAGCAGTACTTC; CDR3aa: CASSWGQGYEQYF
abundance: few; j_gene: TRBJ1-5; v_gene: TRBV19; d_gene: NA; CDR3nt: TGTGCCAGTAAGGCGGGGTTTGGTCAGCCCCAGCATTTT; CDR3aa: CASKAGFGQPQHF